Detailed here is one T cell receptor (beta chain). No antigen is known for it. There are no base qualities to consult, and no much larger clone falls within one base. In the prospective study, participants were about 18 to 100 years old, resided in 24 geographic areas of the United States, and were enrolled through a virtual design. To assign participants to cohorts, the prospective study relied on clinical history that participants themselves reported in a screening survey and a study questionnaire. In the prospective study, whole blood, serum and a nasopharyngeal or oropharyngeal swab were collected from each participant by mobile phlebotomists. Additional blood draws and questionnaires over an approximately 2-month period could optionally be provided by prospective study participants. Blood samples from the prospective study were shipped frozen or at room temperature prior to DNA extraction. Trimming accounts for 1 base at V and 7 bases at J, while the number of junction bases matched to no gene is 8. The CDR1 and CDR2 encoded by the germline V gene (reference sequence) are LGHDT and YNNKEL. The CDR3 runs 16 amino acids, cysteine and phenylalanine included. Only the CDR3 part of the read is kept: 48 bases, read in frame from the first base.

The sample belongs to a study of blood T cell repertoires in COVID-19 (dated by TCRdb to between 2020 and 2021). Study-wide context: For ImmuneRACE Cohort 3, a participant was defined as recovered based on two consecutive negative NP/OP PCR tests, clearance by a healthcare professional, or resolution of symptoms. Where available, HLA class I and class II types were obtained from metadata supplied by the sample provider rather than from assay-based typing. Samples were obtained from the ongoing ImmuneRACE study (first 160 participants) and from 950 to 1,500 subjects provided by 6 global collaborators. Subjects who had been exposed to COVID-19, were actively infected with it, or had recovered from it provided the deeply sampled blood TCRbeta repertoires that made up the dataset. The material from the prospective study consisted of cDNA or gDNA derived from T cells, B-cell-depleted T cells, or PBMCs. Sample metadata almost always included a de-identified subject ID, COVID-19 status, age in years and sex. The collaborator samples originated in the United States, Italy and Spain and spanned the acute and convalescent phases of COVID-19. The repertoires were released in a freely available public database intended as a resource for research on the immune response to SARS-CoV-2. Broad study findings and their caveats: The amount of clinical and demographic metadata varied by source and participant and was provided uncurated.

The immunoSEQ Assay, a bias-controlled multiplex PCR, was used to amplify TCRbeta CDR3 regions from genomic DNA. Per the original workflow: Within the assay, amplification of reference gene primers was used to estimate how many nucleated cells each sample contained. To quantify the absolute abundance of each unique TCRbeta CDR3 rearrangement, sequence reads were collapsed and filtered. For each sample, productive Simpson clonality was calculated as the square root of Simpson's diversity index over productive rearrangements. The table was pulled from immuneACCESS by TCRdb, which kept in-frame rearrangements only. Such tables lose some clones; where checked, under half of the loss comes from unresolved V genes, and the rest has no known cause. V and J calls and clone size are those listed in that table; D and trimming were worked out from the DNA. This sample lists over 110,000 clones; over 75% were detected once. The leading ten clones occupy under 4.5% of the sample.

The material sequenced was PBMCs or T cells enriched from blood (not recorded which). This TCR came from a man aged 45-60 years in a cohort exposed to, infected with or recovered from COVID-19 (not recorded which). This chain is built from TRBV3-1 (or the pseudogene TRBV3-2) and TRBJ1-4; TRBD1 lines up with 8 middle nucleotides. CDR3 region: CASSQVLDRGSEKLFF. In nucleotides, the sequence is TGTGCCAGCAGCCAAGTTCTTGACAGGGGAAGTGAAAAACTGTTTTTT.